The 9 T cell receptor beta chains reported below all come from one sample, sequenced in a study of patients and donors after allogeneic stem cell transplantation. TCRdb processed the RT-PCR reads anew with MiXCR; each CDR3 protein has one entry. The sample holds around 150,000 distinct CDR3 sequences, over 30% seen once. Sequenced material: blood, either unsorted or a sorted T cell fraction (not recorded which). These receptors were obtained from a human donor who was either an allogeneic HSCT recipient or a stem cell or donor lymphocyte infusion donor (not recorded which). It is not recorded whose cells these are; they may come from a transplant donor.

The V call is TRBV12-3 or TRBV12-4, the J call TRBJ1-5; D uncertain. CDR3 size: 15 residues. V was clipped by 4 bases and J by 5 bases, with 15 bases between them. Here the CDR3 reads CASSSTGPLHQPQHF. The CDR3 bases are TGTGCCAGCAGTTCCACGGGTCCCCTCCATCAGCCCCAGCATTTT.

The chain employs TRBV7-2 and TRBJ2-1; no firm D call. This CDR3 spans 15 amino acids. The V gene lost 2 bases and the J gene lost 8 bases, with 16 bases spanning the gap. The V gene's germline CDR1 is SGHTA and CDR2 FQGNSA. The CDR3 sequence is CASSLSQRQWDEQFF. The CDR3 DNA follows: TGTGCCAGCAGCTTATCCCAGCGTCAGTGGGATGAGCAGTTCTTC.

The chain carries TRBV12-3 or TRBV12-4 and TRBJ1-6; D not certain. Deletions cut 7 bases from V and 6 bases from J, with 10 bases between. The CDR3 covers 13 residues. Here the CDR3 DNA reads TGTGCCAGCATTTTTGGGCTTAATTCACCCCTCCACTTT. Translation gives CASIFGLNSPLHF.

The chain carries TRBV27 and TRBJ1-5; D may be TRBD1 (5 bases). V was trimmed by 2 bases and J by 1 base, leaving 12 bases between them. CDR3 length: 16 amino acids. Germline V gives CDR1 MNHEY, CDR2 SMNVEV (reference sequence). CDR3 DNA: TGTGCCAGCAGTTTAGGAGGGGTTAGGAGCAATCAGCCCCAGCATTTT. This encodes CASSLGGVRSNQPQHF.

The chain carries TRBV13 and TRBJ2-7; tentatively, D is TRBD1 (6 bases). Trimming shortened V by 2 bases and J by 7 bases, and 12 bases separated the two germline ends. From germline, CDR1 is PRHDT and CDR2 FYEKMQ (reference sequence). CDR3 length equals 13 residues. CDR3 in amino acids: CASSLSRTGEQYF. DNA for the CDR3: TGTGCCAGCAGCTTATCCCGCACAGGGGAGCAGTACTTC.

This clonotype was observed a few times. The chain is built from TRBV6-5 and TRBJ1-1; D is undetermined. Trimming left V 2 bases short and J 6 bases short, with 10 bases between. In germline, CDR1 is MNHEY, CDR2 SVGAGI. The CDR3 is 13 amino acids. DNA for the CDR3: TGTGCCAGCAGTTACACACGGGAGGCTGAAGCTTTCTTT. It encodes CASSYTREAEAFF.

The chain uses TRBV6-6 and TRBJ2-1, with D perhaps TRBD2 (7 bases). Germline loops: CDR1 MNHNY, CDR2 SVGAGI (reference sequence). V was cut by 6 bases and J by 9 bases, with 12 bases left in between. The CDR3 spans 12 residues. The CDR3 region has the DNA TGTGCCAGCAGGGGGGGGGCAGGTGAGCAGTTCTTC. Translating gives CASRGGAGEQFF.

The chain employs TRBV12-3 or TRBV12-4 and TRBJ2-3, with D perhaps TRBD1 or TRBD2 (6 bases each). V was pared by 2 bases and J by 2 bases, with 14 bases between. CDR3 length: 16 residues. CDR3: CASSLTGRRITDTQYF. The CDR3 region has the DNA TGTGCCAGCAGTTTAACAGGGAGGAGGATCACAGATACGCAGTATTTT.

The CDR3: CASSADPDRGRSPLHF. The CDR3 DNA reads TGTGCCAGCAGCGCGGACCCGGACAGGGGGAGATCACCCCTCCACTTT. The chain carries TRBV12-3 or TRBV12-4 and TRBJ1-6, with 10 bases matching TRBD1. This CDR3 spans 16 amino acids. The junction had 12 bases not matched to a gene; V was cut back by 6 bases and J by 10 bases.